Each of the 3 T cell receptor beta chains below was sequenced from the same sample in a study of blood T cells in healthy people across ages. Then a second PCR, running about 6 to 12 cycles, was carried out with a sample-barcoded 5' primer and a J-beta primer mix. TCRdb fed the 5' RACE reads into MiXCR, producing one record per CDR3 protein. The profile covers about 780,000 distinct CDR3 sequences, with about half appearing a single time and around 18% taken by the ten largest. The specimen sequenced was blood. Source of these receptors: an older man in good health.

CDR3 protein: CAVSGTSGSLNEQFF. CDR3 nucleotide sequence: TGTGCCGTCTCCGGGACTAGCGGGAGTTTGAATGAGCAGTTCTTC. The V call is TRBV12-3 or TRBV12-4, the J call TRBJ2-1; 14 nucleotides align to TRBD2. V dropped 11 bases and J dropped 7; count of bases not matched to a gene: 10. The CDR3 length is 15 residues.

V usage is TRBV15 and J usage is TRBJ2-2, with D maybe TRBD2 (6 bases). The germline V and J ends were trimmed by 8 bases and 2 bases, with 12 bases remaining between them. Germline values: CDR1 LNHNV, CDR2 YYDKDF (reference sequence). The CDR3 sequence is 14 residues long. CDR3 sequence (DNA): TGTGCCACCGGTGGGACTGACAACACCGGGGAGCTGTTTTTT. Translation gives CATGGTDNTGELFF.

The chain joins TRBV4-1 to TRBJ2-1, with 8 positions matching TRBD1. Looked up from germline, CDR1 is MGHRA and CDR2 is YSYEKL. The CDR3 has 15 residues. V lost 0 bases and J lost 5; bases outside the gene matches: 3. CDR3 in DNA: TGCGCCAGCAGCCAAGAGGACAGGGATAACAATGAGCAGTTCTTC. Its translation: CASSQEDRDNNEQFF.